The 27 T cell receptor beta chains below were found in one sample sequenced in a study of T cell clusters in autoimmune cytopenias. TRB was amplified from about 250 ng of peripheral blood genomic DNA per sample. TRB rearrangements were amplified by touch-down multiplex PCR with mixed TRB-A/B primers. TCRdb re-called the multiplex PCR reads and shows each CDR3 protein once, DNA omitted. The sample table includes around 7,000 distinct CDR3 sequences. This sample also belongs to another study, concerning T cell repertoires in aging, cancer and after chemotherapy.

The sequencing sample was made of peripheral blood. Receptor source: a human donor in good health.

The rearrangement links TRBV6-1 to TRBJ2-5; TCRdb reports TRBD1, a call that lacks DNA to check it against. CDR1 and CDR2 from the germline V gene are MNHNS and SASEGT. There are 15 residues in the CDR3. This CDR3 is CASLVLGGKKETQYF.

J is TRBJ2-5 and V is TRBV18. The CDR3 is 16 amino acids. Germline V lookup: CDR1 KGHSH, CDR2 LQKENI. The CDR3 region is CASSQPGRQYQETQYF.

The rearrangement links TRBV28 to TRBJ2-1; without DNA, the TCRdb call of TRBD2 cannot be checked. Germline loops: CDR1 MDHEN, CDR2 SYDVKM. The CDR3 contains 17 residues. The CDR3 sequence is CASSLVTGGRAYNEQFF.

This clonotype is called medium-sized based on its frequency. CDR3 residues: CASARRKQETQYF. The gene calls are TRBV19 and TRBJ2-5; TCRdb indicates TRBD2, and absent DNA this call remains unverified. CDR1 is LNHDA, CDR2 SQIVND, per germline (reference sequence). The CDR3 sequence is 13 residues long.

This clonotype is deemed medium-sized by its frequency. The genes are TRBV29-1 and TRBJ2-2; TCRdb designates TRBD2, a call that cannot be tested without DNA. The CDR3 runs to 16 residues. Per the germline V gene, CDR1 is SQVTM and CDR2 is ANQGSEA. This CDR3 is CSVAREGQYSTGELFF.

The rearrangement links TRBV11-1 to TRBJ2-5; the D call of TRBD1 rests on TCRdb alone, since no DNA is present to check it. In germline, CDR1 is SGHAT, CDR2 FQDESV (reference sequence). CDR3 length equals 15 residues. The CDR3 loop reads CASSPTGGLEETQYF.

This chain uses TRBV30 with TRBJ1-1. Germline V gene lookup returns CDR1 GTSNPN and CDR2 SVGIG (reference sequence). The CDR3 is made up of 13 amino acids. This CDR3 reads CAWSVGPNTEAFF.

This rearrangement joins TRBV30 to TRBJ1-6. CDR3 size: 14 residues. Germline CDR1 reads GTSNPN; CDR2 reads SVGIG (reference sequence). The CDR3 sequence: CARGAESYNSPLHF.

The chain recombines TRBV6-5 with TRBJ1-1. Looked up from germline, CDR1 is MNHEY and CDR2 is SVGAGI. CDR3 length: 16 residues. CDR3 in amino acids: CASSYGISGRNTEAFF.

Its frequency marks this clonotype as medium-sized. This sequence joins TRBV11-1 and TRBJ2-7. CDR1 is SGHAT, CDR2 FQDESV, per germline (reference sequence). The CDR3 sequence is 15 residues long. CDR3 in amino acids: CASSLVLTDSYEQYF.

Its frequency marks this clonotype as medium-sized. This chain links TRBV12-3 or TRBV12-4 with TRBJ2-3; TCRdb outputs TRBD1, but without DNA this stays unchecked. This CDR3 contains 16 residues. CDR3 amino acids: CASSLSGWGGTDTQYF.

This clonotype shows up as medium-sized by frequency. This sequence joins TRBV30 and TRBJ2-2; TCRdb's D call, TRBD2, is unchecked because there is no DNA. Per germline, CDR1 GTSNPN and CDR2 SVGIG (reference sequence). The CDR3 covers 12 residues. The CDR3 sequence: CARQAGPGELFF.

V is TRBV5-4 and J is TRBJ2-5; the D call from TCRdb, TRBD2, cannot be confirmed without DNA. The CDR3 is 16 residues long. Germline V gene lookup returns CDR1 SGHNT and CDR2 YYREEE (reference sequence). The CDR3 loop is CASSFRLAGGQETQYF.

V is TRBV27 and J is TRBJ2-1; TCRdb calls TRBD2, which cannot be checked without DNA. The CDR3 spans 15 residues. Germline CDR1 MNHEY, CDR2 SMNVEV (reference sequence). CDR3 sequence: CASTSGGATRNEQFF.

This chain joins TRBV6-6 and TRBJ2-7; TCRdb calls TRBD2, which cannot be checked without DNA. Germline CDR1 is MNHNY and CDR2 is SVGAGI (reference sequence). CDR3 size: 16 residues. The CDR3 reads CASRPGTTNKLYEQYF.

The V and J genes are TRBV5-4 and TRBJ2-5; TCRdb lists TRBD1, though no DNA is available to test this call. Per the germline V gene, CDR1 is SGHNT and CDR2 is YYREEE (reference sequence). This CDR3 spans 17 amino acids. The CDR3 here is CASSFSRAAGVQETQYF.

J is TRBJ2-3 and V is TRBV20-1; TCRdb's D gene call, TRBD2, goes unchecked for lack of DNA. CDR1 is DFQATT and CDR2 is SNEGSKA in the germline V gene (reference sequence). This CDR3 contains 14 residues. CDR3 sequence: CSARGREASDTQYF.

This chain connects TRBV5-6 to TRBJ2-3; the TCRdb call, TRBD1, lacks DNA for checking. CDR1 is SGHDT and CDR2 is YYEEEE in the germline V gene. The CDR3 loop spans 17 amino acids. CDR3 residues: CASSREVGVLAADTQYF.

V is TRBV6-6 and J is TRBJ1-2; the D gene TCRdb calls, TRBD1, cannot be checked with no DNA. Germline loops: CDR1 MNHNY, CDR2 SVGAGI (reference sequence). The CDR3 consists of 14 residues. The CDR3 loop reads CASSYNEGVTGYTF.

V usage is TRBV27 and J usage is TRBJ1-6. The CDR3 loop spans 16 amino acids. The germline V gene encodes CDR1 MNHEY and CDR2 SMNVEV (reference sequence). The CDR3 loop is CVSSLESPYYNSPLHF.

The V call is TRBV7-2, the J call TRBJ1-4; checking the TCRdb D call of TRBD1 is not possible without DNA. The CDR3 length is 15 residues. The germline gives CDR1 SGHTA, CDR2 FQGNSA. CDR3 amino acids: CASSASQGAYEKLFF.

This rearrangement joins TRBV6-5 to TRBJ2-1; the TRBD2 assignment by TCRdb is unverifiable without DNA. Germline V lookup: CDR1 MNHEY, CDR2 SVGAGI. The CDR3 contains 18 residues. CDR3 sequence: CASSYSTLAGGHGNEQFF.

Measured by frequency, this clonotype is medium-sized. V and J are TRBV6-5 and TRBJ2-1; TCRdb designates TRBD2, a call that cannot be tested without DNA. The CDR3 is made up of 16 amino acids. The V gene's germline CDR1 is MNHEY and CDR2 SVGAGI. The chain's CDR3 is CASSPTLVPSYNEQFF.

The V call is TRBV18, the J call TRBJ2-7; the D call of TRBD1 rests on TCRdb alone, since no DNA is present to check it. CDR3 length equals 16 residues. Germline V gene sequence: CDR1 KGHSH, CDR2 LQKENI. The CDR3 spells CASSPPGTGAVYEQYF.

This chain connects TRBV30 to TRBJ1-5; TCRdb's D call of TRBD1 is untestable without DNA. This CDR3 has 14 amino acids. The germline V gene has CDR1 GTSNPN and CDR2 SVGIG (reference sequence). The CDR3 sequence is CAWSPGPKNQPQHF. The full variable domain, in which reference TRBV30 and TRBJ1-5 provide the parts outside the CDR3, is SQTIHQWPATLVQPVGSPLSLECTVEGTSNPNLYWYRQAAGRGLQLLFYSVGIGQISSEVPQNLSASRPQDRQFILSSKKLLLSDSGFYLCAWSPGPKNQPQHFGDGTRLSIL.

According to its frequency, this clonotype is medium-sized. The genes are TRBV29-1 and TRBJ2-3; checking the TCRdb D call of TRBD2 is not possible without DNA. From germline, CDR1 is SQVTM and CDR2 ANQGSEA. This CDR3 contains 16 residues. CDR3 in amino acids: CSVEGGSGSLSDTQYF.

The chain links TRBV7-6 to TRBJ1-3; TCRdb gives TRBD1 as the D gene, but with no DNA this cannot be confirmed. The CDR3 runs to 16 residues. Germline CDR1 reads SGHVS; CDR2 reads FNYEAQ. The CDR3: CASSLAGSGSGNTIYF.